Described below is a single T cell receptor (beta chain) sequence and its context. TCRdb's table, derived via immunoSEQ multiplex PCR, lists solely in-frame clones and lacks some. The repertoire holds 55,000 to 65,000 clones, with approximately 83% as singletons. This CDR3 contains 14 residues. Germline V lookup: CDR1 SEHNR, CDR2 FQNEAQ (reference sequence). Trimming cost V 5 bases and J 0 bases, with 10 bases left between them. This sample was included in a study of blood T cell repertoires in COVID-19. This TCR derives from a man aged 30-40 years with COVID-19, enrolled during active disease. The chain couples TRBV7-9 to TRBJ2-5; weak D call: TRBD1 (5 bases). Sequenced sample: peripheral blood. CDR3 residues: CASSPTAYQETQYF. CDR3 nucleotides: TGTGCCAGCAGCCCGACAGCTTACCAAGAGACCCAGTACTTC.